This is a list of T cell receptor beta chains from one sample in a study of T cell responses to AZD1222 COVID-19 vaccine. The repertoire was sequenced with immunoSEQ multiplex PCR; TCRdb's copy has only in-frame clones and lacks some. Of 100,000 to 150,000 clones in the sample, more than 90% were seen once. Sequences were derived from peripheral blood, sampled 28 days after the second AZD1222 dose. All receptors come from an adult who received the AZD1222 COVID-19 vaccine. Both conserved end residues are part of each CDR3. Each record gives: D gene, J gene, V gene, clone size, CDR3 DNA, CDR3 protein. The D gene is left open where the match is weak. Part of the rows lack a size; the others show once, few, many or a class for expanded clones.

>.|TRBJ1-6|TRBV7-2|.
TGTGCCAGCAGACAACAGGGATGGAGTTCACCCCTCCACTTT
CASRQQGWSSPLHF
>TRBD2|TRBJ2-2|TRBV4-3|once
TGCGCCAGCAGCCATATAGCGGGAGATGGCACCGGGGAGCTGTTTTTT
CASSHIAGDGTGELFF
>.|TRBJ1-2|TRBV19|.
TGTGCCAGTAGTATAATCTCGACAAGGAACTATGGCTACACCTTC
CASSIISTRNYGYTF
>.|TRBJ1-4|TRBV12-3/TRBV12-4|.
TGTGCCAGTACTAATGAAAAACTGTTTTTT
CASTNEKLFF
>.|TRBJ2-3|TRBV21-1|.
TGTGCCAGCAGCAAAAATGGGACAGGTTTAGGAGATACGCAGTATTTT
CASSKNGTGLGDTQYF
>.|TRBJ1-5|TRBV2|.
TGTGCCAGCAGTGAATATGGGACCGAAGATCAGCCCCAGCATTTT
CASSEYGTEDQPQHF
>.|TRBJ1-1|TRBV9|.
TGTGCCAGCAGCGTTAGGGGAGACACTGAAGCTTTCTTT
CASSVRGDTEAFF
>.|TRBJ1-1|TRBV27|.
TGTGCCAGCAGTTTATTCGCCGACAGATATAACACTGAAGCTTTCTTT
CASSLFADRYNTEAFF
>TRBD1|TRBJ2-7|TRBV3-1/TRBV3-2|.
TGTGCCAGCAGCCAGGGACAGGGGGCCACCGGGGTGTACTTC
CASSQGQGATGVYF
>.|TRBJ2-7|TRBV25-1|medium-sized
TGTGCCAGCAGTGAAAGGCCACAGCCCACCTACGAGCAGTACTTC
CASSERPQPTYEQYF
>.|TRBJ2-5|TRBV11-2|.
TGTGCCAGCAGCACCGGGATTCAAGAGACCCAGTACTTC
CASSTGIQETQYF
>.|TRBJ1-2|TRBV25-1|.
TGTGCCAGCAGTGAATCGGGCGGTAACTATGGCTACACCTTC
CASSESGGNYGYTF
>.|TRBJ2-2|TRBV15|.
TGTGCCACCAGCAAACTCCTAGCCGGGGAGCTGTTTTTT
CATSKLLAGELFF
>.|TRBJ1-6|TRBV7-3|.
TGTGCCAGCAGCCAAGAGGTCCATAATTCACCCCTCCACTTT
CASSQEVHNSPLHF
>TRBD1|TRBJ2-7|TRBV19|.
TGTGCCAGTAGAAGGGGGACAGGGCTAAACGAGCAGTACTTC
CASRRGTGLNEQYF
>.|TRBJ2-7|TRBV4-2|few
TGTGCCAGCAGCCAAGGAAAATCCTACGAGCAGTACTTC
CASSQGKSYEQYF
>.|TRBJ1-5|TRBV12-3/TRBV12-4|.
TGTGCCAGCAGTTTTGCTTGGGAGCAGCCCCAGCATTTT
CASSFAWEQPQHF
>.|TRBJ2-1|TRBV5-1|.
TGCGCCAGCAGCTCCGGGGACTTACTCCCGAGTGATGAGCAGTTCTTC
CASSSGDLLPSDEQFF
>.|TRBJ2-5|TRBV7-2|.
TGTGCCAGCAGCTTAGATCCAGGGTGGGAGACCCAGTACTTC
CASSLDPGWETQYF
>TRBD1|TRBJ1-2|TRBV24-1|.
TGTGCCACCAGTGATTTTTCAGGGACAGGGGGCAGGTTTGACTATGGCTACACCTTC
CATSDFSGTGGRFDYGYTF
>.|TRBJ2-1|TRBV29-1|.
TGCAGCGTTGAAGCCCCACTAGGATACTACAATGAGCAGTTCTTC
CSVEAPLGYYNEQFF
>.|TRBJ1-2|TRBV5-8|.
TGTGCCAGCAGCCCCGACCGCTATGGCTACACCTTC
CASSPDRYGYTF
>.|TRBJ1-2|TRBV18|once
TGTGCCAGCTCACCGGGATTTACTAACTATGGCTACACCTTC
CASSPGFTNYGYTF
>.|TRBJ1-2|TRBV7-9|.
TGTGCCAGCAGCCACGGACGCTCACCTAACTATGGCTACACCTTC
CASSHGRSPNYGYTF
>TRBD1|TRBJ2-5|TRBV5-1|.
TGCGCCAGCAGCCCCGGGACAGGGGAGGATACCCAGTACTTC
CASSPGTGEDTQYF
>.|TRBJ1-1|TRBV7-8|.
TGTGCCAGCAGATTTAACCGGGAGAGTGAAGCTTTCTTT
CASRFNRESEAFF
>TRBD1|TRBJ2-7|TRBV7-2|.
TGTGCCAGCAGCCCAAGGACAGGGAGATACGAGCAGTACTTC
CASSPRTGRYEQYF
>.|TRBJ1-4|TRBV5-4|.
TGTGCCAGCAGCCGCACCGGAAACCCCCTGGGGGAAAAACTGTTTTTT
CASSRTGNPLGEKLFF
>.|TRBJ1-5|TRBV5-6|.
TGTGCCAGCAGCTTCGGGGGTCGCCAGCCCCAGCATTTT
CASSFGGRQPQHF
>TRBD2|TRBJ2-3|TRBV6-4|.
TGTGCCAGCAGTGAGAGAGAAGCGGGGGGGTTCGATACGCAGTATTTT
CASSEREAGGFDTQYF
>.|TRBJ1-1|TRBV30|.
TGTGCCTGGAGTCCCCTAGGACTAACTGAAGCTTTCTTT
CAWSPLGLTEAFF
>.|TRBJ2-3|TRBV6-2/TRBV6-3|once
TGTGCCAGCAGTTGGACGGCAAAGCCAGATACGCAGTATTTT
CASSWTAKPDTQYF